The 2 T cell receptor beta chains in this list originate from one sample, sequenced in a study of patients and donors after allogeneic stem cell transplantation. TCRdb re-derived calls from the RT-PCR reads in MiXCR, one entry per CDR3 protein. The data hold approximately 1,500 distinct CDR3 sequences, with 20% to 25% observed a single time. Sequencing was done on a sample of blood, either unsorted or a sorted T cell fraction (not recorded which). Receptor source: a human donor who was either an allogeneic HSCT recipient or a stem cell or donor lymphocyte infusion donor (not recorded which). It is not recorded whose cells these are; they may come from a transplant donor.

J is TRBJ2-3 and V is TRBV7-3; a possible D gene is TRBD2 (6 bases). Between the trimmed V and J ends, which lost 5 bases and 2 bases, there was a span of 14 bases. Germline-derived CDR1 and CDR2 are SGHTA and FQGTGA. CDR3 size: 15 residues. CDR3 DNA sequence: TGTGCCAGCAGCCGCGGGGCGGAATCCACAGATACGCAGTATTTT. This gives the protein CASSRGAESTDTQYF.

The gene calls are TRBV5-1 and TRBJ1-2; 7 nucleotides line up with TRBD1. The V gene's germline CDR1 is SGHRS and CDR2 YFSETQ. The CDR3 consists of 13 residues. J was trimmed by 6 bases and V by 6 bases; bases with no gene match: 8. The CDR3 here is CASKRGQTDGYTF. The CDR3 bases are TGCGCCAGCAAAAGGGGACAGACGGATGGCTACACCTTC.